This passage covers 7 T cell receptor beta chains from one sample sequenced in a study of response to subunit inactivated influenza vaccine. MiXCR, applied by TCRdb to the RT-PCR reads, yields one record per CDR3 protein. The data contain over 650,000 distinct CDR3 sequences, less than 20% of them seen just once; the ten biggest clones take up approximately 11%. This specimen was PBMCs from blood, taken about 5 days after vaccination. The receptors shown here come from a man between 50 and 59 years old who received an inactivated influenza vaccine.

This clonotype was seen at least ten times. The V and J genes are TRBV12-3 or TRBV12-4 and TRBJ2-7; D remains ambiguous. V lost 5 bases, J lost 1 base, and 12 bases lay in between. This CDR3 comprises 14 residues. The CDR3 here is CASSGIGLSYEQYF. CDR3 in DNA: TGTGCCAGCAGTGGGATTGGCCTATCCTACGAGCAGTACTTC.

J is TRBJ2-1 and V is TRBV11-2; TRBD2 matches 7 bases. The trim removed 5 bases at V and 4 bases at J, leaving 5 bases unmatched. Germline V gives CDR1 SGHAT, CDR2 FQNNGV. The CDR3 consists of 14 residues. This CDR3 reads CASSPRREYNEQFF. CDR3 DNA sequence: TGTGCCAGCAGCCCCCGGCGGGAGTACAATGAGCAGTTCTTC.

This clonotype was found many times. CDR3 DNA sequence: TGTGCCAGCAGCTTATGGACAGTTAACACTGAAGCTTTCTTT. This encodes CASSLWTVNTEAFF. The V gene is TRBV7-2, the J gene TRBJ1-1; D might be TRBD1 (6 bases). In germline, CDR1 is SGHTA, CDR2 FQGNSA. Trimming cost V 2 bases and J 2 bases, with 9 bases left between them. The CDR3 extends over 14 amino acids.

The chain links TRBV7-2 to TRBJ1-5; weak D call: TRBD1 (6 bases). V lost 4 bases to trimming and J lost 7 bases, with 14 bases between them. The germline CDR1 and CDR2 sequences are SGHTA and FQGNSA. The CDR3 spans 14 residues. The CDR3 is CASSSRGGLQPQHF. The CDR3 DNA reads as TGTGCCAGCAGCTCTCGGGGGGGCCTCCAGCCCCAGCATTTT.

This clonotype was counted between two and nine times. The CDR3 DNA reads TGTGCCAGCAGTTTATCCCTAGCGGGACTCCTAGGCGACGAGCAGTACTTC. Amino acids: CASSLSLAGLLGDEQYF. The rearrangement uses TRBV27 and TRBJ2-7, with TRBD2 matching 9 bases. This CDR3 spans 17 amino acids. Germline V gene data show CDR1 as MNHEY and CDR2 as SMNVEV (reference sequence). Germline trimming cut 0 bases from V and 5 bases from J; bases unmatched to any gene: 11.

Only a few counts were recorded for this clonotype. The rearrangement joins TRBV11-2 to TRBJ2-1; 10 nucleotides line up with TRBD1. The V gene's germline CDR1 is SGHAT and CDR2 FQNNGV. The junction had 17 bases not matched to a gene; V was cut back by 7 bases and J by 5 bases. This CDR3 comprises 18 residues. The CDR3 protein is CASIFNFRDRGSDNEQFF. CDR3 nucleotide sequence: TGTGCCAGCATTTTCAACTTCCGGGACAGGGGATCGGACAATGAGCAGTTCTTC.

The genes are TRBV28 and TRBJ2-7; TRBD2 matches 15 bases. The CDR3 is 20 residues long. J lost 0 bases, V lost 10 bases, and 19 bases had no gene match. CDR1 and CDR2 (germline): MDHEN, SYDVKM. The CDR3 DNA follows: TGTGCCACCTACCTCAACCCTCCGGGACTAGCGGGAGGAACCTCCTACGAGCAGTACTTC. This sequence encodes CATYLNPPGLAGGTSYEQYF.